This TCR beta chain emerged from a study of a mutant IDH1 vaccine in newly diagnosed glioma. This sample's time point: week 11, during vaccination. With topical imiquimod, each dose of the vaccine consisted of 300 ug of mutant IDH1 20-mer peptide. This clone has just a few counts. What it recognizes is unknown. The repertoire was sequenced with immunoSEQ multiplex PCR; TCRdb's copy has only in-frame clones and lacks some. This sample yields tens of thousands of clones, of which roughly 89% are seen a single time; roughly 20% belongs to the top ten. The clonotype originates from a man younger than 35 with glioma. The sample was PBMCs, taken from a glioma patient whose treatment included an IDH1 peptide vaccine.

The CDR3 sequence: CASSLVPGYEQYF. The CDR3 nucleotides are TGTGCCAGCAGCTTAGTACCGGGCTACGAGCAGTACTTC. The chain couples TRBV7-9 to TRBJ2-7; D gene ambiguous. The CDR3 sequence is 13 residues long. Deletions cut 1 base from V and 3 bases from J, with 7 bases between. Germline V gene sequence: CDR1 SEHNR, CDR2 FQNEAQ (reference sequence). The entire variable domain, with the rest obtained from reference TRBV7-9 and TRBJ2-7, is as follows: DTGVSQNPRHKITKRGQNVTFRCDPISEHNRLYWYRQTLGQGPEFLTYFQNEAQLEKSRLLSDRFSAERPKGSFSTLEIQRTEQGDSAMYLCASSLVPGYEQYFGPGTRLTVT.